This T cell receptor (beta chain) originates from a study of control samples from healthy donors and cancer patients. Profiling relied on immunoSEQ multiplex PCR, and the TCRdb table lists in-frame clones only, not all of them. The data contain 110,000 or so clones, approximately 83% of them singletons. This CDR3 is 15 amino acids long. CDR1 and CDR2 from the germline V gene are SGHTA and FQGNSA. Deletions cut 3 bases from V and 2 bases from J, with 11 bases between. The V call is TRBV7-2, the J call TRBJ1-3; D is possibly TRBD1 (6 bases). The TCR originated in a woman aged 45-59 years in good health. The sample taken for sequencing was blood. CDR3 in amino acids: CASSFVGGPGNTIYF. For the CDR3, the DNA is TGTGCCAGCAGCTTCGTGGGGGGGCCTGGAAACACCATATATTTT.